This T cell receptor beta chain originates from a study of blood T cell repertoires in COVID-19. Turning to the study itself: From T cells, B-cell-depleted T cells, or PBMCs came the material, which was cDNA or gDNA.

Trimming removed 0 bases from V and 5 bases from J; junction bases left unmatched: 5. The length of the CDR3 is 16 residues. From germline, CDR1 is LGHNA and CDR2 YNFKEQ. The data were produced by immunoSEQ multiplex PCR, yet TCRdb's version contains in-frame clones alone and is incomplete. The sample holds 90,000 to 120,000 clones, about 89% seen once. This clonotype was obtained from a man between 45 and 60 years old with acute or convalescent COVID-19. The chain carries TRBV4-2 and TRBJ2-7, with 12 bases fitting TRBD2. Material for sequencing was peripheral blood. The CDR3 region is CASSQELAGGSHEQYF. The CDR3 nucleotides read TGTGCCAGCAGCCAAGAACTAGCGGGAGGATCCCACGAGCAGTACTTC.